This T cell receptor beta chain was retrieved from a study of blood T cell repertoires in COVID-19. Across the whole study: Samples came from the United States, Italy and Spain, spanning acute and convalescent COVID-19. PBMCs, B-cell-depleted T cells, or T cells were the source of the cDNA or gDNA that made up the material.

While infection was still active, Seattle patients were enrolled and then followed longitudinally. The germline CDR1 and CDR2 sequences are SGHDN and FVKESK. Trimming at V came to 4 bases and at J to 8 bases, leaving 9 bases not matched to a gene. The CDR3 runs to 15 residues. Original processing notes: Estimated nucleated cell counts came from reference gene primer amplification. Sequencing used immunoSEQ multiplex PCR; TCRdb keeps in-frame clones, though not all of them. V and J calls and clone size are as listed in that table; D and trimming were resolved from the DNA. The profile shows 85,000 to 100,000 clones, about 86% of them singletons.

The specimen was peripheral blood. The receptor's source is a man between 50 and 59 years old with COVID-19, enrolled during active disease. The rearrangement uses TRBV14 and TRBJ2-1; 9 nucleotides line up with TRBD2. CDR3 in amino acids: CASSPIGGGDYEQFF. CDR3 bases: TGTGCCAGCAGCCCCATTGGCGGGGGGGACTATGAGCAGTTCTTC.